A single sample gave rise to the 19 T cell receptor gamma chains below, sequenced in a study of γδ T cells in repeated Plasmodium falciparum infection. TCRdb reapplied CATT to the multiplex PCR reads. Among 20,000 to 30,000 gamma-chain clones listed, approximately 2.9% were seen once. Bulk repertoires came from Vgamma9/Vdelta2+ or Vdelta2-negative gammadelta T cells flow-sorted from PBMC. Source material: gamma-delta T cells from blood. The receptor source for this set is a pool of human donors (malaria-infected and uninfected, not separated).

This clone was counted at least ten times. A single base is all that separates this from a far larger clone, so a read error is likely. This sample also contains other DNA sequences that code for the same CDR3. This chain joins TRGV9 and TRGJ1 or TRGJ2. V was clipped by 7 bases and J by 4 bases; unmatched bases: 22. In germline, CDR1 is GITISATS, CDR2 ISYDGTV (reference sequence). This CDR3 comprises 17 residues. The CDR3 DNA follows: TGTGCCTTGTGTCTCCACAACCGACAACCGAACTATTATAAGAAACTCTTT. This gives the protein CALCLHNRQPNYYKKLF.

Regarding this clone: A far larger clone is just one base off, so this is likely a read error. Distinct nucleotide sequences in the sample also encode this CDR3. The chain recombines TRGV9 with TRGJ1 or TRGJ2. The CDR3 covers 17 residues. The J segment lost 1 base and the V segment lost 4 bases, leaving 16 bases of the junction unmatched. Germline lookup yields CDR1 GITISATS and CDR2 ISYDGTV (reference sequence). CDR3 in amino acids: CALWDQPNYTNYYKKLF. CDR3 sequence (DNA): TGTGCCTTGTGGGACCAGCCGAACTACACCAATTATTATAAGAAACTCTTT.

This clone appeared many times. The mismatch at residue 8 between this DNA's translation and the TCRdb protein of a much larger clone likely reflects a read error; the protein shown is translated from the DNA. The CDR3 bases are TGTGCCTTGTACCCGAATTATTTTAAGAAACTCTTT. It is translated as CALYPNYFKKLF. This chain uses TRGV9 with TRGJ1 or TRGJ2. This CDR3 spans 12 amino acids. Germline lookup yields CDR1 GITISATS and CDR2 ISYDGTV (reference sequence).

This clone occurred many times. TCRdb lists the protein of a much larger clone for this DNA, which differs at residue 8, so this is likely a read error; the protein given here is translated from the DNA itself. The V and J genes are TRGV9 and TRGJ1 or TRGJ2. Because TCRdb records no J gene, it was assigned here through a match of the DNA to germline. Germline assignment: CDR1 GITISATS and CDR2 ISYDGTV (reference sequence). This CDR3 region has 11 residues. The CDR3 nucleotides read TGTGCCTTGTGGGAGAATTATAGGAAACTCTTT. Residues: CALWENYRKLF.

Comment on this clone: A single base is all that separates this from a far larger clone, so a read error is likely. Additional DNA sequences in this sample encode the identical CDR3. The V gene is given as TRGV9, and no J gene call is available. This CDR3 region has 18 residues. CDR1 is GITISATS and CDR2 is ISYDGTV in the germline V gene (reference sequence). The CDR3 loop is CALWETASTELGKKIKVF. For the CDR3, the DNA is TGTGCCTTGTGGGAGACCGCAAGCACGGAGTTGGGCAAAAAAATCAAGGTGTTT.

About this clone itself: Only one base separates this from a far larger clonotype, so it likely reflects a read error. The chain is built from TRGV2 and TRGJ1 or TRGJ2. No J gene is reported in TCRdb; it was inferred here by comparing the DNA with germline. This CDR3 has 17 residues. The junction had 15 bases not matched to a gene; V was cut back by 0 bases and J by 4 bases. CDR1 EGSNGY and CDR2 YDSYNSKV come from the germline V gene. CDR3 protein: CATWDGPILKNYYKKLF. CDR3 DNA: TGTGCCACCTGGGACGGGCCAATCTTAAAGAACTATTATAAGAAACTCTTT.

The table lists this clone with a few counts. TCRdb's listed protein matches a much larger clone and diverges from this DNA's translation at residue 5, likely through a read error; the protein shown comes from the DNA. V gene TRGV9 combines with J gene TRGJ1 or TRGJ2. TCRdb lists no J gene, so it was determined here by aligning the DNA to germline. CDR3 size: 17 residues. Trimming took 5 bases from V and 1 from J; bases not matched to a gene: 17. The germline V gene has CDR1 GITISATS and CDR2 ISYDGTV (reference sequence). The DNA for the CDR3 is TGTGCCTTGTGGGTCCAGCCGAACTACACAAATTATTATAAGAAACTCTTT. Residues: CALWVQPNYTNYYKKLF.

Many counts were recorded for this clone. One end of the junction fails to match germline, which may point to a read error. The genes are TRGV2 and TRGJ1 or TRGJ2. In the absence of a J gene in TCRdb, the DNA was matched to germline to assign it here. Germline V gives CDR1 EGSNGY, CDR2 YDSYNSKV. The CDR3 runs 13 residues. The CDR3 bases are TGTGCCACCTGGGCCGGGCCTTCTTATAGGAAACTCTTT. Residues: CATWAGPSYRKLF.

Details on this clone: The protein TCRdb gives is from a much larger clone and does not agree with this DNA's translation at residue 7, likely a read error; the protein shown here comes from the DNA. The J gene is TRGJP, the V gene TRGV9. The J gene, not given by TCRdb, was assigned here from a germline match of the nucleotide sequence. Trimming took 0 bases from V and 3 from J; bases not matched to a gene: 11. Germline CDR1 and CDR2: GITISATS and ISYDGTV (reference sequence). This CDR3 has 20 amino acids. CDR3 nucleotides: TGTGCCTTGTGGGAGGTGCTGCAAGAAAAGCAAGAGTTGGGCAAAAAAATCAAGGTATTT. Residues: CALWEVLQEKQELGKKIKVF.

This clone was picked up many times. TCRdb's protein for this DNA is that of a much larger clone and differs from the translation at residue 9, likely a read error; the protein shown is the DNA translation. In DNA form, the CDR3 reads TGTGCCACCTGGGATGCCCGGGGGTATAAGAAACTCTTT. Encoded protein: CATWDARGYKKLF. The chain employs TRGV4 and TRGJ1 or TRGJ2. TCRdb records no J gene; here it was assigned by comparing the DNA to germline. CDR3 length: 13 amino acids. Germline V gene lookup returns CDR1 EGSTGY and CDR2 YDSYTSSV. The J segment lost 7 bases and the V segment lost 2 bases, leaving 8 bases of the junction unmatched.

At least ten counts were recorded for this clone. TCRdb lists the protein of a much larger clone for this DNA, which differs at residue 4, so this is likely a read error; the protein given here is translated from the DNA itself. This sample includes further DNA sequences coding for the same CDR3. The chain combines TRGV2 with TRGJ1 or TRGJ2. The CDR3 extends over 12 amino acids. From germline, CDR1 is EGSNGY and CDR2 YDSYNSKV. The chain's CDR3 is CATRDGYYKKLF. CDR3 bases: TGTGCCACCCGGGACGGTTATTATAAGAAACTCTTT.

This clone came up a few times. This is likely an artifact of a read error, given a far larger clone one base away. The sample holds other DNA sequences that translate to the same CDR3. The J gene is TRGJ1 or TRGJ2, the V gene TRGV9. Matching the DNA to germline supplied the J gene, which TCRdb does not give. Germline V gives CDR1 GITISATS, CDR2 ISYDGTV (reference sequence). The CDR3 totals 15 residues. After removal of 3 bases from V and 3 bases from J, the junction contained 11 bases not matched to a gene. The CDR3, as DNA: TGTGCCTTGTGGGAGTCATCGCAGCCTTATTATAAGAAACTCTTT. It is translated as CALWESSQPYYKKLF.

As concerns this clone: The translation of this DNA and the TCRdb protein of a much larger clone differ at residue 6, probably owing to a read error; the protein shown here is translated from the DNA. The rearrangement joins TRGV4 to TRGJ1 or TRGJ2. The J gene, not given by TCRdb, was assigned here from a germline match of the nucleotide sequence. The CDR3 contains 11 residues. With 4 bases clipped from V and 8 bases from J, the junction kept 5 bases outside the gene matches. CDR1 and CDR2 from the germline V gene are EGSTGY and YDSYTSSV. The CDR3 DNA follows: TGTGCCACCTGGGACTACAATAAGAAACTCTTT. Amino acids: CATWDYNKKLF.

Notes on this clone: The protein TCRdb gives is from a much larger clone and does not agree with this DNA's translation at residue 14, likely a read error; the protein shown here comes from the DNA. The chain links TRGV9 to TRGJP. No J segment appears in TCRdb, so it was assigned here by matching the sequence to germline. Unmatched junction bases numbered 16, after V lost 0 bases and J lost 23 bases. The CDR3 spans 15 residues. Germline V lookup: CDR1 GITISATS, CDR2 ISYDGTV (reference sequence). The CDR3 loop reads CALWEVKGTGWFKVF. Written as DNA, the CDR3 is TGTGCCTTGTGGGAGGTGAAGGGCACTGGTTGGTTCAAGGTATTT.

Sample share makes this clone medium-sized (0.01 to 0.1%). Other DNA variants within this sample encode the same CDR3. V is TRGV9 and J is TRGJ1 or TRGJ2. There are 15 residues in the CDR3. Looked up from germline, CDR1 is GITISATS and CDR2 is ISYDGTV (reference sequence). Germline trimming cut 3 bases from V and 6 bases from J; bases unmatched to any gene: 14. The CDR3 loop reads CALWELDPFCYKKLF. DNA of the CDR3: TGTGCCTTGTGGGAGCTCGACCCTTTTTGTTATAAGAAACTCTTT.

This clone has ten or more counts. A single base is all that separates this from a far larger clone, so a read error is likely. This CDR3 is also generated by other DNA sequences in the sample. Here the V gene is TRGV9, but the J gene went uncalled. Germline values: CDR1 GITISATS, CDR2 ISYDGTV (reference sequence). The CDR3 sequence is 14 residues long. The CDR3 DNA follows: TGTGCCTTGTGGGAGGTCCCTCAACCCTATAAGAAGCTCTTT. Translation: CALWEVPQPYKKLF.

In this sample, this clone turned up a few times. A read error is the likely source, as a far larger clone sits one nucleotide away. Other DNA sequences in the same sample also yield this CDR3. This chain links TRGV9 with TRGJ1 or TRGJ2. TCRdb leaves out the J gene; it was filled in here by matching the DNA to germline. CDR3 length equals 17 residues. Germline CDR1 is GITISATS and CDR2 is ISYDGTV (reference sequence). As DNA, the CDR3 is TGTGCCCTGTGGGAGGCCAAAAGAGCCTCGAATTATTATAAGAAACTCTTT. Translation: CALWEAKRASNYYKKLF.

This clone was counted only a few times. A single base is all that separates this from a far larger clone, so a read error is likely. The sample holds other DNA sequences that translate to the same CDR3. The J gene was not called, though the V gene is TRGV9. The germline V gene encodes CDR1 GITISATS and CDR2 ISYDGTV (reference sequence). This CDR3 region has 15 residues. The CDR3 sequence: CALWELYTTGWFKIF. CDR3 coding DNA: TGTGCCTTGTGGGAGTTATATACCACTGGTTGGTTCAAAATATTT.

This clone occurred many times. Other DNA sequences of this sample code for an identical CDR3. The chain employs TRGV3 and TRGJ1 or TRGJ2. This CDR3 is 12 amino acids long. Looked up from germline, CDR1 is VTNTFY and CDR2 is YDVSTARD (reference sequence). After removal of 1 base from V and 6 bases from J, the junction contained 3 bases not matched to a gene. CDR3 coding DNA: TGTGCCACCTGGGACAGTCCTTATAAGAAACTCTTT. It is translated as CATWDSPYKKLF.